One sample yielded the 21 T cell receptor beta chains listed below, sequenced in a study of identical twins. Via MiXCR, TCRdb re-called the 5' RACE reads, giving one row per CDR3 protein. The table shows roughly 630,000 distinct CDR3 sequences, with around 7.4% occurring only once. The sample was also linked to a second study, of yellow fever vaccine responses in identical twins.

The specimen sequenced was PBMCs. The receptors derive from a woman aged 18-29 years in good health.

V gene TRBV20-1 combines with J gene TRBJ1-3; weak D call: TRBD1 (5 bases). CDR3 length: 16 amino acids. The ends were cut back, 1 base at V and 0 bases at J, with 13 bases in the middle. Germline V gives CDR1 DFQATT, CDR2 SNEGSKA (reference sequence). The CDR3 DNA reads TGCAGTGCTAGAGCGGGGGGGTATACCTCTGGAAACACCATATATTTT. It encodes CSARAGGYTSGNTIYF.

The chain recombines TRBV27 with TRBJ2-5; D gene unclear. The V gene's germline CDR1 is MNHEY and CDR2 SMNVEV (reference sequence). V was cut by 11 bases and J by 10 bases, with 11 bases left in between. This CDR3 has 9 amino acids. CDR3: CAPAKYQYF. The CDR3 DNA sequence: TGTGCCCCAGCCAAATACCAGTACTTC.

This rearrangement joins TRBV13 to TRBJ2-7; 8 positions match TRBD2. The CDR3 covers 13 residues. Per germline, CDR1 PRHDT and CDR2 FYEKMQ (reference sequence). V shed 5 bases, J shed 8 bases, and the junction held 8 bases outside the gene matches. The DNA for the CDR3 is TGTGCCAGCAGCCCCCTTACGGGGGGGAAGCAGTACTTC. It codes for CASSPLTGGKQYF.

The table lists this clonotype with a few counts. The chain uses TRBV12-3 or TRBV12-4 and TRBJ1-1; perhaps TRBD1 as D (5 bases). This CDR3 spans 13 amino acids. V lost 11 bases and J 6 bases, leaving 19 bases between the germline ends. Here the CDR3 reads CAGAAGGRAEAFF. CDR3 DNA sequence: TGTGCCGGGGCGGCCGGCGGGAGGGCTGAAGCTTTCTTT.

This chain links TRBV6-1 with TRBJ2-2; 12 bases fit TRBD1. CDR1 is MNHNS, CDR2 SASEGT, per germline. CDR3 size: 14 residues. Unmatched junction bases numbered 4, after V lost 8 bases and J lost 6 bases. The CDR3, as DNA: TGTGCCAGCGGGGACAGGGGGCTAGCCGGGGAGCTGTTTTTT. Amino acids: CASGDRGLAGELFF.

V usage is TRBV20-1 and J usage is TRBJ2-3, with 11 bases that match TRBD2. In germline, CDR1 is DFQATT, CDR2 SNEGSKA (reference sequence). With V trimmed by 6 bases and J by 2 bases, 7 bases remained unmatched. This CDR3 contains 15 residues. The CDR3 spells CSALDSGRATDTQYF. The CDR3 DNA is TGCAGTGCCCTTGATAGCGGGAGGGCCACAGATACGCAGTATTTT.

The chain is built from TRBV12-3 or TRBV12-4 and TRBJ2-1; the match to TRBD2 covers 8 bases. V was pared by 8 bases and J by 8 bases, with 11 bases of the junction left unmatched. This CDR3 is 14 amino acids long. The CDR3 reads CASSRGSGGDEQFF. CDR3 nucleotide sequence: TGTGCCAGCTCCCGAGGGTCCGGGGGGGATGAGCAGTTCTTC.

This clonotype appeared many times. V usage is TRBV12-3 or TRBV12-4 and J usage is TRBJ1-5; the D gene is possibly TRBD1 (6 bases). Trimming pared 6 bases from V and 2 bases from J, leaving 17 bases between. The CDR3 length is 16 residues. The CDR3 reads CASSQNREYGNQPQHF. CDR3 nucleotide sequence: TGTGCCAGCAGCCAAAACAGGGAGTATGGCAATCAGCCCCAGCATTTT.

V is TRBV5-4 and J is TRBJ1-1; TRBD1 agrees at 7 bases. CDR1 and CDR2 from the germline V gene are SGHNT and YYREEE (reference sequence). This CDR3 is built from 12 residues. V shed 4 bases, J shed 8 bases, and the junction held 5 bases outside the gene matches. CDR3 coding DNA: TGTGCCAGCAGCCAGACAGGGATCGAAGCTTTCTTT. Translation gives CASSQTGIEAFF.

This clonotype was detected only a few times. The chain combines TRBV12-3 or TRBV12-4 with TRBJ2-6; 8 nucleotides align to TRBD2. J gave up 2 bases and V 3 bases, and 3 bases lay outside the gene matches. The CDR3 is 16 amino acids. The CDR3: CASSLGREAGANVLTF. CDR3 nucleotide sequence: TGTGCCAGCAGTTTGGGGCGGGAGGCTGGGGCCAACGTCCTGACTTTC.

The chain has TRBV20-1 and TRBJ2-1; D is undetermined. This CDR3 comprises 15 residues. From germline, CDR1 is DFQATT and CDR2 SNEGSKA (reference sequence). Trimming took off 5 bases at V and 4 bases at J, with 18 bases between the two ends. The CDR3 coding sequence is TGCAGTGCTCCCAAGACTCACGCCCCATACAATGAGCAGTTCTTC. Translation gives CSAPKTHAPYNEQFF.

This clonotype has only a few counts. The CDR3 is CASSDPGSMNTGELFF. DNA for the CDR3: TGTGCCAGCAGTGACCCCGGGTCAATGAACACCGGGGAGCTGTTTTTT. V and J are TRBV12-3 or TRBV12-4 and TRBJ2-2; D ambiguous. The CDR3 runs 16 residues. V lost 5 bases and J 1 base, leaving 14 bases between the germline ends.

This clonotype was seen at least ten times. This chain uses TRBV6-5 with TRBJ2-1; 11 bases are shared with TRBD2. From germline, CDR1 is MNHEY and CDR2 SVGAGI. V lost 3 bases and J lost 3; bases outside the gene matches: 4. This CDR3 comprises 16 residues. The CDR3 sequence: CASSYPGLADYNEQFF. CDR3 DNA sequence: TGTGCCAGCAGTTATCCGGGACTAGCGGACTACAATGAGCAGTTCTTC.

This clonotype came up a few times. The chain links TRBV16 to TRBJ2-7, with 11 bases fitting TRBD2. Germline V gene lookup returns CDR1 KGHSY and CDR2 FQNENV. Trimming took 1 base from V and 6 from J; bases not matched to a gene: 2. CDR3 length: 14 amino acids. The CDR3 DNA reads as TGTGCCAGCAGCCAATGGGGACTAGCGGTCGAGCAGTACTTC. It specifies CASSQWGLAVEQYF.

The chain recombines TRBV2 with TRBJ2-5, with 12 bases matching TRBD1. V was pared by 3 bases and J by 5 bases, with 7 bases of the junction left unmatched. Germline-derived CDR1 and CDR2 are SNHLY and FYNNEI. The CDR3 contains 16 residues. The CDR3 sequence is CASSDPGQGATETQYF. In DNA form, the CDR3 reads TGTGCCAGCAGTGACCCGGGACAGGGGGCGACGGAGACCCAGTACTTC.

This clonotype was observed a few times. Here the CDR3 DNA reads TGCAGTGCCAGGACTAGCGGGCGCACAGATACGCAGTATTTT. This translates into CSARTSGRTDTQYF. J is TRBJ2-3 and V is TRBV20-1; 11 bases match TRBD2. The germline V gene has CDR1 DFQATT and CDR2 SNEGSKA (reference sequence). This CDR3 has 14 amino acids. V lost 6 bases to trimming and J lost 1 base; unmatched junction nucleotides: 3.

V gene TRBV6-1 combines with J gene TRBJ2-3; 9 positions match TRBD1. V gave up 5 bases and J gave up 2 bases; unmatched junction bases: 5. The CDR3 has 15 amino acids. Per the germline V gene, CDR1 is MNHNS and CDR2 is SASEGT. CDR3 amino acids: CASSLGTGNTDTQYF. The CDR3 nucleotides are TGTGCCAGCAGTCTAGGGACAGGGAACACAGATACGCAGTATTTT.

This clonotype occurred many times. The chain is built from TRBV29-1 and TRBJ2-1; D is ambiguous. Germline V gives CDR1 SQVTM, CDR2 ANQGSEA. V was pared by 5 bases and J by 0 bases, with 11 bases between. The CDR3 has 14 residues. CDR3 region: CSVFWLGSYNEQFF. The DNA for the CDR3 is TGCAGCGTTTTTTGGTTGGGCTCCTACAATGAGCAGTTCTTC.

This chain uses TRBV27 with TRBJ2-7, with 8 nucleotides matching TRBD2. The CDR3 consists of 15 residues. The trim removed 2 bases at V and 1 base at J, leaving 4 bases unmatched. CDR1 is MNHEY and CDR2 is SMNVEV in the germline V gene (reference sequence). This CDR3 reads CASSLARLASYEQYF. The CDR3 DNA follows: TGTGCCAGCAGTTTAGCGAGACTAGCGTCCTACGAGCAGTACTTC.

Many counts were recorded for this clonotype. The V and J genes are TRBV27 and TRBJ2-1, with D perhaps TRBD1 (6 bases). V was clipped by 6 bases and J by 8 bases, with 17 bases between them. The CDR3 has 14 amino acids. CDR1 is MNHEY, CDR2 SMNVEV, per germline (reference sequence). The CDR3 DNA reads TGTGCCAGCAGGGCACCCTACCCAGGGGATGAGCAGTTCTTC. This gives the protein CASRAPYPGDEQFF.

This chain links TRBV28 with TRBJ2-2; 9 nucleotides match TRBD2. Germline values: CDR1 MDHEN, CDR2 SYDVKM. Trimming removed 0 bases from V and 0 bases from J; junction bases left unmatched: 8. The length of the CDR3 is 19 residues. The DNA of the CDR3 is TGTGCCAGCAGTTTATGGGGGGGTAGCGGGGGCGCGAACACCGGGGAGCTGTTTTTT. It yields the protein CASSLWGGSGGANTGELFF.